This TCR beta chain was captured in a study of Tregs in tolerant kidney transplant recipients (dated by TCRdb to about 2019). At the level of the whole study: TCRbeta sequencing was used in the study to identify donor-specific regulatory T cells before combined kidney and bone marrow transplantation, and the identified cells were then tracked after transplant.

V gives up 5 bases and J gives up 5 bases, and the segment between their germline ends measures 12 bases. The CDR3 numbers 13 residues from cysteine through phenylalanine. Shown are 30 bases from within the CDR3, in frame from base 1. Overall study outcomes, separate from this receptor: Because only a small number of patients were included, the study had limitations, and the results will need to be validated in larger populations as well as under other immunosuppression protocols. The most biologically relevant and donor-specific TCRbeta repertoire appeared to be identified by expanding Tregs with activated donor B cells. Because the PCR primers were changed over time for some patients, nucleotide-level comparison could not be performed across the samples from those patients. Although technical replication error seemed to be minimal, the question of biological reproducibility was not addressed directly. Donor-specific Treg expansion was found to exceed global Treg expansion in tolerant patients, suggesting antigen-driven rather than nonspecific expansion.

For TCRbeta CDR3 sequencing, genomic DNA was extracted from sorted cells using the QIAGEN DNeasy Blood and Tissue Kit. Through immunoSEQ, high-throughput TCRbeta CDR3 sequencing was done commercially, including PCR amplification with internal controls and bias correction. Processing in the source paper ran as follows. Unique productive TCRbeta sequences were defined by CDR3 nucleotide sequence when primers matched and otherwise by CDR3 amino acid sequence together with Vbeta and Jbeta genes. To correct sorting error, sequences shared between sorted populations at a frequency ratio of 2:1 or less were removed; the rest were assigned to the higher population. A sequence counted as donor-reactive if, in CFSE-low cells, the sequence had a frequency of at least 0.01% and was expanded at least 5-fold compared with unstimulated cells. Jensen-Shannon divergence calculated on the top 100 TCRbeta sequences ranked by frequency was used to measure repertoire divergence. For samples with multiple sequencing runs, sorting error was corrected in each run separately before the runs were combined. TCRdb holds this immuneACCESS table with in-frame rearrangements only. Some clones are missing; in checked studies, unresolved V genes explain under half, and the rest has no known cause. V and J calls and clone size follow that table, whereas D and trimming were derived from the DNA. The sample's table lists a count of several thousand clones. Roughly 6.2% of the sample lies in the top ten.

Interpreted using the paper, the time point label stands for: 6 months after combined kidney and bone marrow transplant. Related donors were used in the transplants with nonmyeloablative bone marrow transplantation, and mixed chimerism was transient in the human trials. Unstimulated Tregs (CD4+CD25+CD127-), CD4+ non-Tregs (CD4+CD25-), CD4 and CD8 cells were FACS-sorted from thawed PBMCs. The patients were a handful of recipients of combined kidney and bone marrow transplants from the ITN036ST trial, and samples were available only for these trial subjects. Healthy control blood was processed by Ficoll density gradient to PBMCs and cryopreserved; patient PBMCs were collected before and after transplant. Regarding this clone: The clone's antigen remains unknown. The read ends 3 residues early relative to the CDR3; the germline J gene fills the gap.

In this chain, TRBV23-1 is recombined with TRBJ2-5; the D gene is possibly TRBD1, with 5 bases matching. TRBV23-1 is placed among ORFs of uncertain function. This sample comprised CD4+ T cells from blood (PBMCs), obtained 6 months after the transplant. This sequence originates from a human patient who received a combined kidney and bone marrow transplant. Once a transplant has taken place, some T cells may be donor derived. The CDR3 here reads CASSRGADETQYF. The sequenced CDR3 bases are TGCGCCAGCAGTAGGGGTGCAGACGAGACC.